This T cell receptor (beta chain) was retrieved from a study of blood T cell repertoires in COVID-19 (dated by TCRdb to 2019 to 2021). In the study overall: The collaborator samples originated in the United States, Italy and Spain and spanned the acute and convalescent phases of COVID-19. The prospective study material was composed of cDNA or gDNA derived from T cells, B-cell-depleted T cells, or PBMCs. Subjects who had been exposed to COVID-19, were actively infected with it, or had recovered from it provided the deeply sampled blood TCRbeta repertoires that made up the dataset. The repertoires were released in a freely available public database meant as a resource for research on the immune response to SARS-CoV-2. The samples were drawn from two sources: the first 160 participants of the ongoing ImmuneRACE study, and 1,000 to 1,500 subjects contributed by 6 global collaborators. Nearly every sample came with metadata listing a de-identified subject ID, COVID-19 status, age in years and sex. Where available, HLA class I and class II types were taken from metadata supplied by the sample provider and were not determined by assay-based typing.

Samples from volunteer blood donors who had recovered from COVID-19 were contributed by a second Seattle source. Whole blood was collected in K2EDTA tubes by collaborating institutions according to the institutions' own protocols. For TCRbeta analysis, collaborator samples were shipped as frozen whole blood, as isolated PBMCs, or as DNA extracted from either sample type. TCRbeta CDR3 regions were amplified from genomic DNA by means of the immunoSEQ Assay, a bias-controlled multiplex PCR. In the source study's methods: Within the assay, amplification of reference gene primers was used to estimate how many nucleated cells each sample contained. Sequence reads were collapsed and filtered to measure the absolute abundance of every unique TCRbeta CDR3 rearrangement. For each sample, productive Simpson clonality was calculated by taking the square root of Simpson's diversity index across productive rearrangements. TCRdb obtained this table from immuneACCESS and retained in-frame rearrangements with V and J assigned. These tables miss some clones; where compared with another copy, unresolved V genes account for less than half of the shortfall, and the remainder is unexplained. V and J calls and clone size follow that table, whereas D and trimming were derived from the DNA. Present in this sample are 100,000 to 150,000 clones, 86% of which were seen just once. Approximately 8.7% of the sample lies in the top ten.

The paper as a whole reports these results and caveats: The quantity of clinical and demographic metadata differed by source and by participant and was supplied without curation.

CDR1 MDHEN and CDR2 SYDVKM were looked up in the germline V gene. After removal of 6 bases from V and 2 bases from J, the junction retains 4 bases not matched to a gene. Measured from the cysteine to the phenylalanine, the CDR3 is 14 residues long. The CDR3 DNA has 42 bases and is translated from base 1. On this clone itself: The antigen it binds to is not known. Base-call qualities are not available, and no considerably larger clone is one nucleotide away.

The V gene is TRBV28 and the J gene is TRBJ2-1, with 7 bases matching TRBD1. What was sequenced was peripheral blood. The TCR sequence derives from a man between 70 and 80 years old who had recovered from COVID-19. DNA sequence: TGTGCCAGCAGCTCACAGGGGACCTACAATGAGCAGTTCTTC. The encoded protein is CASSSQGTYNEQFF.